These 9 T cell receptor beta chains were sequenced from one sample in a study of CD8 T cells in Susac syndrome. cDNA came from approximately 0.5 to 1 ug RNA primed by random hexamers. TCRdb called the immunoSEQ multiplex PCR reads again in MiXCR, with one record for every CDR3 protein. The profile shows about 200,000 distinct CDR3 sequences, around nine tenths of them singletons. Sequencing input: CD4+ T cells from PBMCs. These TCRs come from a human donor with Susac syndrome.

The rearrangement uses TRBV5-4 and TRBJ2-4; D is possibly TRBD2 (6 bases). The CDR3 is made up of 15 amino acids. V lost 4 bases and J lost 0, with 11 bases in between. Per the germline V gene, CDR1 is SGHNT and CDR2 is YYREEE (reference sequence). The CDR3, as DNA: TGTGCCAGCAGCCGGGGAGGTACAGCCAAAAACATTCAGTACTTC. Translation gives CASSRGGTAKNIQYF.

This clonotype was seen more than once but under ten times. The genes are TRBV24-1 and TRBJ2-7; 7 nucleotides align to TRBD1. The junction had 11 bases not matched to a gene; V was cut back by 3 bases and J by 13 bases. Looked up from germline, CDR1 is KGHDR and CDR2 is SFDVKD. This CDR3 contains 13 residues. Here the CDR3 DNA reads TGTGCCACCAGTGATAGGGGTTCGACAGGGCGATACTTC. Its protein product is CATSDRGSTGRYF.

The chain is built from TRBV9 and TRBJ2-7; TRBD1 aligns across 8 bases. Losses at the gene ends were 4 bases for V and 4 bases for J; bases not matched to a gene: 10. Per the germline V gene, CDR1 is SGDLS and CDR2 is YYNGEE. CDR3 length: 15 amino acids. The CDR3 DNA follows: TGTGCCAGCAGCATCGGACAGGGAGTTTTGTACGAGCAGTACTTC. It codes for CASSIGQGVLYEQYF.

V gene TRBV11-2 combines with J gene TRBJ1-6; D not certain. Trimming cost V 3 bases and J 5 bases, with 2 bases left between them. Looked up from germline, CDR1 is SGHAT and CDR2 is FQNNGV. This CDR3 is 12 amino acids long. The CDR3 here is CASSFNNSPLHF. The DNA of the CDR3 is TGTGCCAGCAGCTTTAATAATTCACCCCTCCACTTT.

The rearrangement joins TRBV20-1 to TRBJ2-7; 10 bases fit TRBD2. V shed 1 base, J shed 3 bases, and the junction held 6 bases outside the gene matches. Germline V lookup: CDR1 DFQATT, CDR2 SNEGSKA (reference sequence). The CDR3 extends over 15 amino acids. CDR3 amino acids: CSARVQPSGSYEQYF. The DNA for the CDR3 is TGCAGTGCTAGAGTCCAGCCTAGCGGGAGCTACGAGCAGTACTTC.

V is TRBV5-1 and J is TRBJ1-4; no definite D call. CDR1 is SGHRS, CDR2 YFSETQ, per germline. CDR3 length: 16 amino acids. Trimming took 4 bases from V and 0 from J, leaving 13 bases between them. CDR3 sequence (DNA): TGCGCCAGCAGCCCTACGGTCGAGGCAACTAATGAAAAACTGTTTTTT. It yields the protein CASSPTVEATNEKLFF. The full variable domain, rest sourced from reference TRBV5-1 and TRBJ1-4, is KAGVTQTPRYLIKTRGQQVTLSCSPISGHRSVSWYQQTPGQGLQFLFEYFSETQRNKGNFPGRFSGRQFSNSRSEMNVSTLELGDSALYLCASSPTVEATNEKLFFGSGTQLSVL.

The table lists this clonotype with a count of one. V usage is TRBV20-1 and J usage is TRBJ2-5; 14 nucleotides line up with TRBD2. Germline assignment: CDR1 DFQATT and CDR2 SNEGSKA (reference sequence). CDR3 length: 17 residues. With V trimmed by 6 bases and J by 5 bases, 14 bases remained unmatched. The CDR3, as DNA: TGCAGTGCCCCATCGCTCGGACTAGCGGGGGGCGGGGAGACCCAGTACTTC. It yields the protein CSAPSLGLAGGGETQYF.

The chain combines TRBV27 with TRBJ2-2; D is tentatively TRBD1 or TRBD2 (5 bases each). V lost 5 bases and J 3 bases, leaving 13 bases between the germline ends. The CDR3 is 15 amino acids. The germline CDR1 and CDR2 sequences are MNHEY and SMNVEV (reference sequence). The CDR3 region is CASSTTGLHTGELFF. CDR3 nucleotide sequence: TGTGCCAGCAGTACCACGGGGCTCCACACCGGGGAGCTGTTTTTT.

V is TRBV6-6 and J is TRBJ2-3; D perhaps matches TRBD1 (6 bases). Germline CDR1 MNHNY, CDR2 SVGAGI (reference sequence). The CDR3 has 13 residues. Trimming stripped 1 base from V and 11 bases from J, with 13 bases between. The CDR3 DNA follows: TGTGCCAGCAGTTACTTCGGGGAAGGGGGGCAGTATTTT. It specifies CASSYFGEGGQYF.